This record looks at one TCR beta chain sequence and its context. Random hexamers primed reverse transcription of about 0.45 to 1 ug RNA. TCRdb analysed the immunoSEQ multiplex PCR reads with MiXCR anew, one entry per CDR3 protein. The table has roughly 120,000 distinct CDR3 sequences, approximately 94% seen once. This entry is derived from a study of CD8 T cells in Susac syndrome. With 5 bases removed from V and 0 bases from J, the gap between germline ends came to 11 bases. The CDR3 contains 15 residues. Germline assignment: CDR1 LGHDT and CDR2 YNNKEL (reference sequence). The chain employs TRBV3-1 and TRBJ2-1, with no clear D. The sample consisted of CD4+ T cells from PBMCs. This sequence originates from a human donor in good health. CDR3 residues: CASSATRSSYNEQFF. The CDR3, as DNA: TGTGCCAGCAGCGCCACCCGGAGCTCCTACAATGAGCAGTTCTTC.